The next 18 T cell receptor beta chains were all read from a single sample in a study of blood T cell repertoires in COVID-19. Sequencing used immunoSEQ multiplex PCR; TCRdb keeps in-frame clones, though not all of them. The table shows 72,000 or so clones, with 85% occurring only once. Sequencing input: peripheral blood. The receptors derive from a woman of 80 years or more with active or convalescent COVID-19.

The table lists this clone with a count of one. The CDR3 loop reads CASSWVTGGTTNEQFF. The CDR3, as DNA: TGTGCCAGCAGCTGGGTGACAGGGGGCACGACGAATGAGCAGTTCTTC. V is TRBV7-9 and J is TRBJ2-1; 10 nucleotides match TRBD1. The CDR3 sequence is 16 residues long. V lost 4 bases and J lost 7; bases outside the gene matches: 10. The germline V gene has CDR1 SEHNR and CDR2 FQNEAQ (reference sequence).

The chain links TRBV4-3 to TRBJ1-5, with TRBD1 identical over 7 bases. The CDR3 length is 15 residues. The germline gives CDR1 LGHNA, CDR2 YSLEER. Trimming cost V 0 bases and J 4 bases; bases outside gene matches: 3. CDR3 sequence (DNA): TGCGCCAGCAGCCAAGATTGGACAGGTAATCAGCCCCAGCATTTT. Amino acids: CASSQDWTGNQPQHF.

The chain recombines TRBV21-1 with TRBJ1-2; TRBD1 is the table's D call, not checked against the DNA. TRBV21-1 is assigned pseudogene status. This CDR3 region has 17 residues. CDR3 DNA: TGTGCCAGCAGCAAGGAACGCGTACAGGGGGTTAACTATGGCTACACCTTC. Translation: CASSKERVQGVNYGYTF.

The chain is built from TRBV4-2 and TRBJ2-1; TRBD2 aligns across 13 bases. Trimming removed 0 bases from V and 9 bases from J; junction bases left unmatched: 5. CDR3 length: 16 amino acids. CDR1 is LGHNA, CDR2 YNFKEQ, per germline. CDR3 nucleotide sequence: TGTGCCAGCAGCCAAGAACTAGCGGGGGGGGAGTTTGAGCAGTTCTTC. Translated, it gives CASSQELAGGEFEQFF.

This clone appeared a few times. The rearrangement joins TRBV29-1 to TRBJ1-2; TRBD1 agrees at 8 bases. Germline loops: CDR1 SQVTM, CDR2 ANQGSEA. The CDR3 loop spans 15 amino acids. Unmatched junction bases numbered 12, after V lost 5 bases and J lost 4 bases. CDR3 protein: CSVYGRTGKGYGYTF. The CDR3 DNA reads TGCAGCGTTTATGGTCGGACAGGGAAGGGCTATGGCTACACCTTC.

The sample holds a few counts of this clone. CDR3 sequence (DNA): TGTGCCAGCAGTTACCGGCAGGGGGCCGGTAATGAAAAACTGTTTTTT. Translating gives CASSYRQGAGNEKLFF. This chain links TRBV6-5 with TRBJ1-4; 8 positions match TRBD1. Germline V gene sequence: CDR1 MNHEY, CDR2 SVGAGI. The ends lost 2 bases at V and 4 bases at J; junction bases unmatched: 6. CDR3 length: 16 amino acids.

This chain links TRBV5-1 with TRBJ2-1, with TRBD2 matching over 9 bases. The ends lost 1 base at V and 5 bases at J; junction bases unmatched: 7. The CDR3 spans 16 residues. Germline-derived CDR1 and CDR2 are SGHRS and YFSETQ. The CDR3 protein is CASSLLRGGAHNEQFF. In DNA form, the CDR3 reads TGCGCCAGCAGCTTGTTGCGCGGGGGGGCCCACAATGAGCAGTTCTTC.

The V and J genes are TRBV28 and TRBJ1-6; D is possibly TRBD1 (5 bases). There are 16 residues in the CDR3. Trimming left V 3 bases short and J 9 bases short, with 18 bases between. CDR1 MDHEN and CDR2 SYDVKM come from the germline V gene. CDR3 protein: CASSFPVGQGRSPLHF. The CDR3 DNA follows: TGTGCCAGCAGTTTCCCGGTTGGGCAGGGTCGTTCACCCCTCCACTTT. Full variable domain (missing parts from reference TRBV28 and TRBJ1-6): DVKVTQSSRYLVKRTGEKVFLECVQDMDHENMFWYRQDPGLGLRLIYFSYDVKMKEKGDIPEGYSVSREKKERFSLILESASTNQTSMYLCASSFPVGQGRSPLHFGNGTRLTVT.

This chain uses TRBV11-2 with TRBJ2-5; D is perhaps TRBD1 (5 bases). Germline-derived CDR1 and CDR2 are SGHAT and FQNNGV. This CDR3 region has 14 residues. V lost 1 base, J lost 2 bases, and 8 bases lay in between. The CDR3 reads CASSLVQGQETQYF. The CDR3 DNA is TGTGCCAGCAGCTTAGTTCAGGGACAAGAGACCCAGTACTTC.

This rearrangement joins TRBV11-2 to TRBJ2-7; possibly TRBD1 for D (6 bases). Germline V gene data show CDR1 as SGHAT and CDR2 as FQNNGV. V lost 1 base and J lost 3, with 13 bases in between. This CDR3 spans 15 amino acids. CDR3 bases: TGTGCCAGCAGCTTAGCTCACGGACAGCGCTACGAGCAGTACTTC. It codes for CASSLAHGQRYEQYF.

V and J are TRBV18 and TRBJ2-2, with D maybe TRBD1 (6 bases). CDR1 KGHSH and CDR2 LQKENI come from the germline V gene. CDR3 size: 14 residues. Between the trimmed V and J ends, which lost 2 bases and 5 bases, there was a span of 9 bases. The CDR3 nucleotides are TGTGCCAGCTCACCAACAGGACAGACCGGGGAGCTGTTTTTT. It codes for CASSPTGQTGELFF.

The CDR3: CTSSQDVRTGTEQYF. The CDR3, as DNA: TGCACCAGCAGCCAAGATGTGCGGACAGGGACCGAGCAGTACTTC. The rearrangement uses TRBV1 and TRBJ2-7; TRBD1, the table's D call, lacks a check against the DNA. TRBV1 is annotated as a pseudogene. The CDR3 runs to 15 residues.

V is TRBV12-5 and J is TRBJ1-2; a weak D match, TRBD1 (6 bases). Trimming removed 3 bases from V and 4 bases from J, with 15 bases in between. The CDR3 spans 15 residues. Per germline, CDR1 LGHNT and CDR2 FRNRAP. CDR3: CASGLHTGIVYGYTF. DNA for the CDR3: TGTGCTAGTGGTTTACATACAGGGATAGTCTATGGCTACACCTTC.

V usage is TRBV28 and J usage is TRBJ1-5; possible D gene TRBD1, 6 bases. The CDR3 length is 15 residues. V shed 7 bases and J shed 2 bases, with 15 bases lying between them. CDR1 is MDHEN and CDR2 is SYDVKM in the germline V gene. In nucleotides, the CDR3 is TGTGCCAGCAACCAACAGGGCTGGGGCAATCAGCCCCAGCATTTT. This sequence encodes CASNQQGWGNQPQHF.

The V call is TRBV7-9, the J call TRBJ2-7; 8 nucleotides align to TRBD1. This CDR3 spans 14 amino acids. Germline values: CDR1 SEHNR, CDR2 FQNEAQ (reference sequence). The J segment lost 3 bases and the V segment lost 1 base, leaving 2 bases of the junction unmatched. CDR3 nucleotide sequence: TGTGCCAGCAGCTTAGGGACAGGGTTCTACGAGCAGTACTTC. Amino acids: CASSLGTGFYEQYF.

The chain links TRBV2 to TRBJ1-6, with 7 bases lining up with TRBD1. V trimming: 6 bases; J trimming: 7 bases; junction bases outside the gene matches: 9. The germline V gene has CDR1 SNHLY and CDR2 FYNNEI. The length of the CDR3 is 15 residues. CDR3 in amino acids: CASRDTGVVNSPLHF. The DNA of the CDR3 is TGTGCCAGCAGGGATACAGGGGTGGTAAATTCACCCCTCCACTTT.

The chain joins TRBV28 to TRBJ1-3; D is undetermined. Trimming left V 6 bases short and J 0 bases short, with 12 bases between. The CDR3 runs 15 residues. Germline V gene data show CDR1 as MDHEN and CDR2 as SYDVKM. Here the CDR3 reads CASRPSGPSGNTIYF. The DNA for the CDR3 is TGTGCCAGCAGACCCTCGGGTCCCTCTGGAAACACCATATATTTT.

The V call is TRBV10-2, the J call TRBJ2-5; D may be TRBD1 (5 bases). Trimming shortened V by 10 bases and J by 1 base, and 13 bases separated the two germline ends. The length of the CDR3 is 13 residues. The germline V gene has CDR1 WSHSY and CDR2 SAAADI. The CDR3 DNA is TGCGCCATTGCCCAACAGGTCCAAGAGACCCAGTACTTC. The encoded protein is CAIAQQVQETQYF.